Listed here is a single TCR beta chain. This sample was included in a study of blood T cell repertoires in COVID-19. Overall study context: Spain, Italy and the United States supplied samples that represented acute and convalescent COVID-19. The analysed material was cDNA or gDNA that came from T cells, B-cell-depleted T cells, or PBMCs.

Per the authors' pipeline: Researchers report that nucleated cell counts were estimated from reference gene primer amplification. Libraries were prepared by immunoSEQ multiplex PCR; TCRdb keeps only in-frame clonotypes and omits some of them. The D gene and trimming were derived from the DNA, and the V and J assignments and clone size from that table. Seen here are about 210,000 clones, around 80% observed once, and the top ten hold approximately 12%. CDR1 and CDR2 (germline): MRHNA, SNTAGT. The V end lost 6 bases, the J end lost 5 bases, and 17 bases lay between the germline ends. The CDR3 length is 15 residues.

The V gene is TRBV6-4, the J gene TRBJ1-3; the D gene is possibly TRBD1 (6 bases). This clonotype was obtained from a woman aged 35 to 49 with acute or convalescent COVID-19. The sequencing sample was made of peripheral blood. The CDR3 region is CASRSGARARNTIYF. The DNA of the CDR3 is TGTGCCAGCAGGTCAGGGGCGCGGGCTAGAAACACCATATATTTT.